Following are 15 T cell receptor beta chains from one sample sequenced in a study of T-cell reconstitution after alpha-beta-depleted transplantation in children. A TCRbeta library incorporating unique molecular identifiers was prepared. TCRdb ran MiXCR on the PCR reads and lists one entry per CDR3 protein. The table lists some 290,000 distinct CDR3 sequences, over 8% of them singletons. Sequences were derived from PBMCs from the stem cell graft donor, sampled from the stem cell graft. The receptors originated from a human donor who donated a stem cell graft to a child with SCID.

Many counts were recorded for this clonotype. V gene TRBV7-9 combines with J gene TRBJ2-3; D might be TRBD2 (5 bases). Trimming left V 3 bases short and J 6 bases short, with 13 bases between. The germline gives CDR1 SEHNR, CDR2 FQNEAQ (reference sequence). The CDR3 contains 14 residues. Here the CDR3 reads CASSLSRGADTQYF. The CDR3 bases are TGTGCCAGCAGCTTGTCACGGGGAGCGGATACGCAGTATTTT.

This clonotype has ten or more counts. This rearrangement joins TRBV7-9 to TRBJ1-2; D ambiguous. The CDR3 is 14 residues long. Germline CDR1 is SEHNR and CDR2 is FQNEAQ (reference sequence). The germline V and J ends were trimmed by 1 base and 4 bases, with 10 bases remaining between them. The CDR3 bases are TGTGCCAGCAGCTTAGACAGAGTACCCTATGGCTACACCTTC. The encoded protein is CASSLDRVPYGYTF.

The chain combines TRBV11-2 with TRBJ2-1, with D hard to call. Germline CDR1 reads SGHAT; CDR2 reads FQNNGV. This CDR3 comprises 11 residues. The V end was cut by 2 bases, the J end by 7 bases, with 3 bases between. CDR3 nucleotides: TGTGCCAGCAGCTTATGGAATGAGCAGTTCTTC. Its translation: CASSLWNEQFF.

At least ten counts were recorded for this clonotype. The J gene is TRBJ2-1, the V gene TRBV5-1; 8 bases agree with TRBD1. This CDR3 has 16 amino acids. J gave up 2 bases and V 5 bases, and 9 bases lay outside the gene matches. CDR1 SGHRS and CDR2 YFSETQ come from the germline V gene. As DNA, the CDR3 is TGCGCCAGCAGAGTTCAGGGGGCTGGGACCTACAATGAGCAGTTCTTC. Translation: CASRVQGAGTYNEQFF. Using reference TRBV5-1 and TRBJ2-1 for the parts outside the CDR3, the full variable domain is KAGVTQTPRYLIKTRGQQVTLSCSPISGHRSVSWYQQTPGQGLQFLFEYFSETQRNKGNFPGRFSGRQFSNSRSEMNVSTLELGDSALYLCASRVQGAGTYNEQFFGPGTRLTVL.

This clonotype was detected only a few times. The chain employs TRBV7-7 and TRBJ2-3; 10 bases are shared with TRBD1. V lost 5 bases, J lost 4 bases, and 15 bases stayed unmatched. In germline, CDR1 is SSHAT, CDR2 FNYEAQ (reference sequence). The CDR3 contains 18 residues. The CDR3 protein is CASSPSFLTGGPADTQYF. The CDR3 DNA is TGTGCCAGCAGCCCGAGCTTTTTGACAGGGGGCCCTGCAGATACGCAGTATTTT.

This chain connects TRBV27 to TRBJ2-1; D not certain. V was trimmed by 3 bases and J by 10 bases, leaving 7 bases between them. CDR3 length equals 11 residues. From germline, CDR1 is MNHEY and CDR2 SMNVEV (reference sequence). The CDR3 spells CASSFYGEQFF. CDR3 nucleotides: TGTGCCAGCAGTTTTTACGGCGAGCAGTTCTTC.

This clonotype has only a few counts. This sequence joins TRBV5-1 and TRBJ2-1; 9 bases are shared with TRBD2. V lost 2 bases, J lost 5 bases, and 5 bases stayed unmatched. This CDR3 comprises 15 residues. Germline CDR1 reads SGHRS; CDR2 reads YFSETQ. The CDR3 protein is CASSFEAGGHNEQFF. The DNA for the CDR3 is TGCGCCAGCAGCTTCGAAGCGGGGGGCCACAATGAGCAGTTCTTC.

Many counts were recorded for this clonotype. The gene calls are TRBV6-5 and TRBJ1-1; D not resolved. The CDR3 extends over 11 amino acids. V was trimmed by 2 bases and J by 11 bases, leaving 9 bases between them. CDR1 is MNHEY and CDR2 is SVGAGI in the germline V gene. The CDR3, as DNA: TGTGCCAGCAGTTACGGGGTTTGGGCTTTCTTT. Its protein is CASSYGVWAFF.

The chain recombines TRBV5-6 with TRBJ2-1, with D perhaps being TRBD1 or TRBD2 (6 bases each). The germline V gene has CDR1 SGHDT and CDR2 YYEEEE. The germline V and J ends were trimmed by 2 bases and 7 bases, with 16 bases remaining between them. The CDR3 sequence is 15 residues long. The CDR3 sequence: CASSLPGGQQNEQFF. For the CDR3, the DNA is TGTGCCAGCAGCTTACCCGGGGGCCAGCAAAATGAGCAGTTCTTC.

This clonotype appeared a few times. The rearrangement joins TRBV4-1 to TRBJ2-7; the D gene is possibly TRBD2 (5 bases). Germline V gives CDR1 MGHRA, CDR2 YSYEKL. This CDR3 contains 15 residues. The V gene lost 4 bases and the J gene lost 7 bases, with 20 bases spanning the gap. CDR3 sequence: CASSLTRAGTEEQYF. CDR3 bases: TGCGCCAGCAGCCTAACTAGGGCCGGAACGGAGGAGCAGTACTTC.

This clonotype is medium-sized in the sample. The rearrangement joins TRBV10-2 to TRBJ2-3; D unresolved. The V end lost 2 bases, the J end lost 0 bases, and 3 bases lay between the germline ends. The germline CDR1 and CDR2 sequences are WSHSY and SAAADI. This CDR3 is 13 amino acids long. The CDR3 DNA sequence: TGCGCCAGCAGTGAGACTAGCACAGATACGCAGTATTTT. Encoded protein: CASSETSTDTQYF.

The V gene is TRBV6-5, the J gene TRBJ1-6; TRBD1 matches at 9 bases. CDR1 and CDR2 (germline): MNHEY, SVGAGI. The CDR3 is 16 residues long. V gave up 2 bases and J gave up 7 bases; unmatched junction bases: 6. Here the CDR3 DNA reads TGTGCCAGCAGTTACCCCAGGACAGGGGCCAATTCACCCCTCCACTTT. Translating gives CASSYPRTGANSPLHF.

This clonotype has a count of ten or more. V and J are TRBV12-3 or TRBV12-4 and TRBJ1-2, with a possible D match to TRBD1 (6 bases). The CDR3 sequence is 12 residues long. The V end lost 4 bases, the J end lost 4 bases, and 7 bases lay between the germline ends. CDR3 nucleotide sequence: TGTGCCAGCAGTTCGGACAGCTATGGCTACACCTTC. Protein: CASSSDSYGYTF.

This clonotype was counted ten times or more. The rearrangement links TRBV12-3 or TRBV12-4 to TRBJ2-5; 8 nucleotides line up with TRBD1. The CDR3 is made up of 14 amino acids. V lost 6 bases to trimming and J lost 7 bases; unmatched junction nucleotides: 10. The DNA for the CDR3 is TGTGCCAGCAGCCTGGCAGGGGGCGGAGGGACCCAGTACTTC. The encoded protein is CASSLAGGGGTQYF.

CDR3 sequence reads: CASSVGQGKDTQYF. The CDR3 region has the DNA TGCGCCAGCAGCGTAGGACAGGGGAAAGATACGCAGTATTTT. This chain connects TRBV5-1 to TRBJ2-3; TRBD1 matches at 9 bases. V was clipped by 4 bases and J by 5 bases; unmatched bases: 5. Germline-derived CDR1 and CDR2 are SGHRS and YFSETQ. The CDR3 sequence is 14 residues long.